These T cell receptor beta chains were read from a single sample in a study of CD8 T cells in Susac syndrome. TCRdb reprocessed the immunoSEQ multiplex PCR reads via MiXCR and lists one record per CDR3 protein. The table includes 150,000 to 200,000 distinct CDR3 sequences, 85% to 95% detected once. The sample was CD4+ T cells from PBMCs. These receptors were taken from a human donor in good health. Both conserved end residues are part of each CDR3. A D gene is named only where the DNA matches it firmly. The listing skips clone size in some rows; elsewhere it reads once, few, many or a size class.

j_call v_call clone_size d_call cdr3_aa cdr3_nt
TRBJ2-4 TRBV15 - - CATSSKKGNIQYF TGTGCCACCAGCAGCAAGAAGGGGAACATTCAGTACTTC
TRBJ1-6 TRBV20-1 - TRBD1 CSAGQGKNSPLHF TGCAGTGCTGGACAGGGCAAGAATTCACCCCTCCACTTT
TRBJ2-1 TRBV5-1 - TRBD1 CASSAQQGNKQFF TGCGCCAGCAGCGCTCAACAGGGGAACAAGCAGTTCTTC
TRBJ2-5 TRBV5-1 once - CASSSRGGGLEETQYF TGCGCCAGCAGCTCAAGGGGGGGAGGTCTAGAAGAGACCCAGTACTTC
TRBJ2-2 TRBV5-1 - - CASSFIQGGELFF TGCGCCAGCAGCTTTATACAGGGAGGGGAGCTGTTTTTT
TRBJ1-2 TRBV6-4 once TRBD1 CASTGQVTGRYGYTF TGTGCCAGCACGGGACAGGTGACGGGGAGGTATGGCTACACCTTC
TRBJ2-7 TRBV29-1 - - CSVEDPPVSYEQYF TGCAGCGTTGAAGATCCGCCGGTTTCCTACGAGCAGTACTTC
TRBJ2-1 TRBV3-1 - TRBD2 CASSPRGGPNEQFF TGTGCCAGCAGCCCCCGGGGGGGACCCAATGAGCAGTTCTTC
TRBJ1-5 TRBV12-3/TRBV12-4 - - CASSLGAGRSISNQPQHF TGTGCCAGCAGTTTAGGGGCAGGGCGTAGTATTAGCAATCAGCCCCAGCATTTT
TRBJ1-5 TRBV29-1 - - CSVQDGGPQHF TGCAGCGTTCAGGACGGAGGGCCCCAGCATTTT
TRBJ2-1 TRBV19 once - CASSRSRGSSYNEQFF TGTGCCAGTAGTCGATCTCGGGGGTCCTCCTACAATGAGCAGTTCTTC
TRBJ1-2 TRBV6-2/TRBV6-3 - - CASRTGTGSGYTF TGTGCCAGCAGAACAGGAACAGGCAGTGGCTACACCTTC
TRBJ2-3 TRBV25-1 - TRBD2 CASSSFGGGDTQYF TGTGCCAGCAGTTCATTCGGGGGGGGAGATACGCAGTATTTT
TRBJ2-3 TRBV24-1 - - CATSDFAGDTQYF TGTGCCACCAGTGATTTCGCAGGGGATACGCAGTATTTT
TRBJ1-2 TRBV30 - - CAWSPKGGYGYTF TGTGCCTGGAGTCCGAAGGGGGGCTATGGCTACACCTTC
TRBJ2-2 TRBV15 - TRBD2 CATSLRGGRTGELFF TGTGCCACCAGCCTCCGGGGGGGCCGGACCGGGGAGCTGTTTTTT
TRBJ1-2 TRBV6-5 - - CASSYSSQGGYGYTF TGTGCCAGCAGTTACTCGAGTCAGGGAGGCTATGGCTACACCTTC
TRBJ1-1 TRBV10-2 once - CATRRGISTEAFF TGCGCCACCAGGAGGGGGATAAGCACTGAAGCTTTCTTT
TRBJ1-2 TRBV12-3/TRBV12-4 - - CASSLGRGMRYGYTF TGTGCCAGCAGTTTAGGGCGGGGTATGAGATATGGCTACACCTTC
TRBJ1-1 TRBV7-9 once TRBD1 CASSLQQGRHTEAFF TGTGCCAGCAGCCTCCAACAGGGGAGGCACACTGAAGCTTTCTTT
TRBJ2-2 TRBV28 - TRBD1 CASSELLVRTGHTGELFF TGTGCCAGCAGTGAGTTGTTAGTGCGGACAGGGCACACCGGGGAGCTGTTTTTT
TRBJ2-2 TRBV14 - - CASSTFTQGGGELFF TGTGCCAGCAGCACCTTTACACAGGGTGGCGGGGAGCTGTTTTTT
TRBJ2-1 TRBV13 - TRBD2 CASSSGTSVGNEQFF TGTGCCAGCAGCTCCGGGACTAGCGTCGGCAATGAGCAGTTCTTC
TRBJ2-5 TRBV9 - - CASSVESLRGETQYF TGTGCCAGCAGCGTAGAATCCTTGAGGGGAGAGACCCAGTACTTC
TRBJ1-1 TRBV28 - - CASSHIRGIDTEAFF TGTGCCAGCAGTCATATACGGGGGATCGACACTGAAGCTTTCTTT
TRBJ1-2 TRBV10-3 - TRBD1 CAISRTGRATF TGTGCCATCAGTCGGACAGGCAGGGCCACCTTC
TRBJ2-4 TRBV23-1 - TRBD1 CASSHLGQGSAKNIQYF TGCGCCAGCAGTCACCTTGGACAGGGGTCAGCCAAAAACATTCAGTACTTC
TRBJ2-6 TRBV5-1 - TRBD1 CASSPWGTGVTGANVLTF TGCGCCAGCAGCCCCTGGGGGACAGGGGTGACTGGGGCCAACGTCCTGACTTTC
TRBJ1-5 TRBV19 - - CASSNVQGQPQHF TGTGCCAGTAGCAACGTGCAAGGGCAGCCCCAGCATTTT
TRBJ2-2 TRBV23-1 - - CASSQSSQGMTGELFF TGCGCCAGCAGTCAATCGAGTCAGGGGATGACCGGGGAGCTGTTTTTT
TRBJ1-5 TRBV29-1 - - CSVAGGGNQPQHF TGCAGCGTTGCTGGGGGGGGCAATCAGCCCCAGCATTTT
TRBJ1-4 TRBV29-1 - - CSVAEHRGGGKLFF TGCAGCGTCGCCGAACATAGAGGGGGTGGAAAACTGTTTTTT
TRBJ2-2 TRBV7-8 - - CASSHRRQNTGELFF TGTGCCAGCAGCCATAGACGGCAGAACACCGGGGAGCTGTTTTTT
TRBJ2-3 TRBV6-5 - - CASSYGRDGSAQIRSIF -
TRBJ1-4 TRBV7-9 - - CASSPGTLGEKLFF TGTGCCAGCAGCCCCGGGACATTGGGCGAAAAACTGTTTTTT
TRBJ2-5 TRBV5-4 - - CASSLESPRRETQYF TGTGCCAGCAGCTTGGAAAGCCCTAGGAGGGAGACCCAGTACTTC
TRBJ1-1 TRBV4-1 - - CASSQENTEAFF TGCGCCAGCAGCCAGGAGAACACTGAAGCTTTCTTT